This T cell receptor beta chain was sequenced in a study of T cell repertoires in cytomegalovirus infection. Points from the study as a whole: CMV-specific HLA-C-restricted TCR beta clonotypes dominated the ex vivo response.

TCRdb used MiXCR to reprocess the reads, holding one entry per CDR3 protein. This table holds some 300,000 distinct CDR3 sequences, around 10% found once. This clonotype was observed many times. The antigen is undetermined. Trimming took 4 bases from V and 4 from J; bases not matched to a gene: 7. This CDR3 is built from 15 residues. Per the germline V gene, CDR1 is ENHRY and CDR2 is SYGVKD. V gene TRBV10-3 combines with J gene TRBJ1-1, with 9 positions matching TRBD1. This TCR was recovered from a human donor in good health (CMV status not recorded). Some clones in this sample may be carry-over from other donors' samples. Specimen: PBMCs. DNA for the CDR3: TGTGCCATCAGTGGAAATGACAGGGGGGCCACTGAAGCTTTCTTT. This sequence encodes CAISGNDRGATEAFF.